What follows describes a single TCR beta chain. The V end lost 5 bases, the J end lost 9 bases, and 14 bases lay between the germline ends. In germline, CDR1 is SGHVS, CDR2 FNYEAQ. The CDR3 spans 13 residues. The assay was immunoSEQ multiplex PCR, and TCRdb's table has in-frame clones only and misses some. The repertoire holds approximately 7,900 clones, 60% to 80% seen once, with roughly 37% in the top ten. The data were obtained in a study of somatic mutations in cytotoxic T cells in rheumatoid arthritis. The sequenced material came from CD8+ T cells sorted from blood. The J gene is TRBJ2-1, the V gene TRBV7-6, with D tentatively TRBD1 or TRBD2 (5 bases each). The clonotype originates from an adult with rheumatoid arthritis. Here the CDR3 reads CASSPGTLGEQFF. CDR3 coding DNA: TGTGCCAGCAGCCCCGGGACCCTTGGTGAGCAGTTCTTC.